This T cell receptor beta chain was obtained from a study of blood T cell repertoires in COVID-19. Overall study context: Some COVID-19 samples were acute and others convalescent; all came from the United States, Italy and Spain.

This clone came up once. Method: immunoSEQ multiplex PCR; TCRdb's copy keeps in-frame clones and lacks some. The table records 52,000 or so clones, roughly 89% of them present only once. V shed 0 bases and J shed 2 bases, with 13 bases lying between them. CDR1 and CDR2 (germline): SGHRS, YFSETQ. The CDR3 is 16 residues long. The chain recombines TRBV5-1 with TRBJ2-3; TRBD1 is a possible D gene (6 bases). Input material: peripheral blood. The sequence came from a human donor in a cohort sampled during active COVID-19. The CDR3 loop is CASSLGGGLTTDTQYF. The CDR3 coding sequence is TGCGCCAGCAGCTTGGGTGGGGGCCTCACCACAGATACGCAGTATTTT. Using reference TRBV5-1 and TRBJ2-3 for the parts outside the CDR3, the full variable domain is KAGVTQTPRYLIKTRGQQVTLSCSPISGHRSVSWYQQTPGQGLQFLFEYFSETQRNKGNFPGRFSGRQFSNSRSEMNVSTLELGDSALYLCASSLGGGLTTDTQYFGPGTRLTVL.